Listed below are T cell receptor beta chains from one sample, sequenced in a study of cytomegalovirus exposure and HLA in healthy donors. Profiled with immunoSEQ multiplex PCR; TCRdb holds only in-frame clones, not every one. This sample carries 250,000 to 300,000 clones, about 90% of them seen once, and the ten largest clones take around 1.7%. The specimen sequenced was PBMCs. Receptor source: a girl aged 2 to 9 in good health and CMV-seronegative. Both conserved end residues are trimmed from each CDR3.

TRBV5-1	TRBJ2-5	ASSLDVSGRAETQY
TRBV5-1	TRBJ2-7	ASSLIGDSYEQY
TRBV7-2	TRBJ2-4	ASSLGLAKNIQY
TRBV6-5	TRBJ2-1	ASRSRTDNEQF
TRBV14	TRBJ2-1	ASSQVGPYNEQF
TRBV4-1	TRBJ1-1	ASSQDRVSSTEAF
TRBV6-4	TRBJ2-7	ASSPGQGMGEQY
TRBV7-2	TRBJ2-7	ASSLASVSYEQY
TRBV2	TRBJ1-2	ASSEEYRDRVGYT
TRBV6-5	TRBJ1-5	ASSYFPNQPQH
TRBV10-3	TRBJ2-1	AISGDRIQF
TRBV4-1	TRBJ1-3	ASSQGGRTSSGNTIY
TRBV7-2	TRBJ2-3	ASSLGFGSGGTDTQY
TRBV15	TRBJ1-1	ATSETGGRNTEAF
TRBV27	TRBJ2-3	ASSPLTGGDTDTQY
TRBV5-4	TRBJ1-1	ASSLVAGTNTEAF
TRBV9	TRBJ2-6	ASSVQGGRPRNHSGANVLT
TRBV19	TRBJ2-7	ASSIRQSYEQY
TRBV19	TRBJ2-2	ASSASAGGLSGELF
TRBV11-2	TRBJ1-1	ASSPAVGARNTEAF
TRBV29-1	TRBJ1-1	SVLQGLAEAF
TRBV25-1	TRBJ2-3	ASSEYPGHPTDTQY
TRBV7-8	TRBJ2-7	ASSDRRFEQY
TRBV7-9	TRBJ1-1	ASMDRGYTEAF
TRBV6-1	TRBJ1-1	ASTGGLSYTEAF
TRBV7-2	TRBJ1-1	ASSLLWGDTEAF
TRBV7-8	TRBJ2-7	ASSLVRPGLAGKNSSYEQY
TRBV4-1	TRBJ1-1	ASSQGASAEAF
TRBV5-4	TRBJ1-3	ASSRDWQSGNTIY
TRBV10-3	TRBJ2-2	AITKGTSDTGELF
TRBV5-6	TRBJ2-3	ASSFPPAALAGRGDTQY
TRBV10-1	TRBJ2-3	ASSGGQEENTDTQY
TRBV2	TRBJ2-2	ATQEQGTGELF
TRBV6-6	TRBJ2-2	ASSWGLPAGELF
TRBV7-2	TRBJ2-3	ASSPSREAPYTQY
TRBV7-8	TRBJ2-7	ASSLAPRDYSYEQY
TRBV6-6	TRBJ2-2	ASSTSSAGELF
TRBV10-2	TRBJ2-4	ASSEELAGAKNIQY
TRBV28	TRBJ2-7	ASSPPLDRTSAQY
TRBV6-6	TRBJ2-3	ASSYSTSGTDTQY
TRBV28	TRBJ1-6	ASRKITGTGDSPLH
TRBV7-2	TRBJ2-3	ASSFLATRTDTQY
TRBV30	TRBJ1-3	AWTNETHSGNTIY
TRBV30	TRBJ1-1	AWSVESYTEAF
TRBV7-3	TRBJ2-3	ASSYTSTDTQY
TRBV19	TRBJ1-5	ASTSLMGGLGLSNQPQH
TRBV10-3	TRBJ1-2	AISESTGDGYT
TRBV5-4	TRBJ2-5	ASSLDPTSGSQETQY
TRBV5-1	TRBJ2-6	ASSLAVGQSTSGANVLT
TRBV19	TRBJ2-1	ASSIQYNEQF
TRBV15	TRBJ2-1	ATSRDQGQF
TRBV6-1	TRBJ1-1	ASSETWTGNTEAF
TRBV5-4	TRBJ2-3	ASSWGGQGNTDTQY
TRBV6-1	-	ASSEQY
TRBV18	TRBJ2-1	ASSPLDRGRAEQF
TRBV11-2	TRBJ2-7	ASSPDRGSYEQY
TRBV15	TRBJ2-2	ATSRGTGGGTGELF
TRBV10-3	TRBJ1-1	AISSIQVNTEAF
TRBV12-5	TRBJ1-2	ASGLTTGFLGYGYT